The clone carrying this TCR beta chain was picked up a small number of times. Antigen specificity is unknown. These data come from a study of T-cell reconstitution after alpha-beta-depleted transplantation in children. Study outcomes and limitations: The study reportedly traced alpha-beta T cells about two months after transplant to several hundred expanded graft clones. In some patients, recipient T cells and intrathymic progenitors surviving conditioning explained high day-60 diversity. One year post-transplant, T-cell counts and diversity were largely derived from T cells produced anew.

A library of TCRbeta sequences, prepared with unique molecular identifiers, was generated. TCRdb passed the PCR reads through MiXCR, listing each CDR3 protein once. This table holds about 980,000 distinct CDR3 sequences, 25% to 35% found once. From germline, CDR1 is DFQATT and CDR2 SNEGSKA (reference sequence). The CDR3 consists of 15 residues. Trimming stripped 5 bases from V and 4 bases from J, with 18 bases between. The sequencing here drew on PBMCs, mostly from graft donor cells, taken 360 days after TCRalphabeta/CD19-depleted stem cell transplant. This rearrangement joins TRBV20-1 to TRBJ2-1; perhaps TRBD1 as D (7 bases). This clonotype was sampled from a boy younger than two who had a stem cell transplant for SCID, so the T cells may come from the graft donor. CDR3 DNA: TGCAGTGCTCTGACAGGGACTCCTCCTTACAATGAGCAGTTCTTC. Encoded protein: CSALTGTPPYNEQFF.